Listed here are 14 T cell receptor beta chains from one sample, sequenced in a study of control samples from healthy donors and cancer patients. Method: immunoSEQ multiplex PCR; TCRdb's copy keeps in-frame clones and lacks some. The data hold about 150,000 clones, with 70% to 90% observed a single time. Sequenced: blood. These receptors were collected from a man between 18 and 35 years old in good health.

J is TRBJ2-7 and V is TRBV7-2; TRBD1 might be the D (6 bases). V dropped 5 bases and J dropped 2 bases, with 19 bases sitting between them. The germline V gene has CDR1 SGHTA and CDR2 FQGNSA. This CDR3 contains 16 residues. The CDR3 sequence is CASSQGRTSHAYEQYF. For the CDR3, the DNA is TGTGCCAGCAGCCAGGGGCGGACATCCCACGCCTACGAGCAGTACTTC.

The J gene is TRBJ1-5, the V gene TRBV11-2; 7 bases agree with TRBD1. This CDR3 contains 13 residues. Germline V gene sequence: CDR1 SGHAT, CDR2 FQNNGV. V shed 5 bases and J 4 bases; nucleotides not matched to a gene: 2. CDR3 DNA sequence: TGTGCCAGCAGCGCAGGGGGGAATCAGCCCCAGCATTTT. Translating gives CASSAGGNQPQHF.

Here the CDR3 DNA reads TGTGCCAGCAGGCTATCCCCGAACACCGGGGAGCTGTTTTTT. Its translation is CASRLSPNTGELFF. The genes are TRBV7-3 and TRBJ2-2; the D is unclear. V was clipped by 6 bases and J by 0 bases, with 8 bases between them. Germline V lookup: CDR1 SGHTA, CDR2 FQGTGA. The CDR3 extends over 14 amino acids.

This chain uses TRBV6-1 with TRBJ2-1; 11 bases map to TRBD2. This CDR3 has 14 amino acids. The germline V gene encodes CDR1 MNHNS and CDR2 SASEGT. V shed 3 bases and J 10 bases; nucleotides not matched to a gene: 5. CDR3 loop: CASSDSGGAGEQFF. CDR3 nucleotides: TGTGCCAGCAGTGATAGCGGGGGGGCTGGGGAGCAGTTCTTC.

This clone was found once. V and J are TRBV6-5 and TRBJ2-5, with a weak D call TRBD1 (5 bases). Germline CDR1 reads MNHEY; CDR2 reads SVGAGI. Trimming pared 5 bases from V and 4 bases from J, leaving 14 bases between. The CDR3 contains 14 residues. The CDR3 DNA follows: TGTGCCAGCAGTCCGCTAAAGGGGCGAGAGACCCAGTACTTC. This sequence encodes CASSPLKGRETQYF.

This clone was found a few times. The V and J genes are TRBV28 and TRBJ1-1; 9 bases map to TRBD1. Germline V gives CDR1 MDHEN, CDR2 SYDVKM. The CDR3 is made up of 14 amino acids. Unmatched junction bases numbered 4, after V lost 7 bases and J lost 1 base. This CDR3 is CASTGTGSNTEAFF. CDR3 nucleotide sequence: TGTGCCAGCACCGGGACAGGGTCGAACACTGAAGCTTTCTTT. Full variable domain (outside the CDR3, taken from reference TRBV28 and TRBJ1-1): DVKVTQSSRYLVKRTGEKVFLECVQDMDHENMFWYRQDPGLGLRLIYFSYDVKMKEKGDIPEGYSVSREKKERFSLILESASTNQTSMYLCASTGTGSNTEAFFGQGTRLTVV.

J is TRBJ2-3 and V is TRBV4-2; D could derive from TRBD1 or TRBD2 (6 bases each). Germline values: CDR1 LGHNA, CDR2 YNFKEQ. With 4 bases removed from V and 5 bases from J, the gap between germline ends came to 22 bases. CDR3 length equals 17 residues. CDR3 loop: CASSPLGGSPAQDTQYF. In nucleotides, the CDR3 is TGTGCCAGCAGCCCCTTGGGGGGCTCCCCCGCACAAGATACGCAGTATTTT.

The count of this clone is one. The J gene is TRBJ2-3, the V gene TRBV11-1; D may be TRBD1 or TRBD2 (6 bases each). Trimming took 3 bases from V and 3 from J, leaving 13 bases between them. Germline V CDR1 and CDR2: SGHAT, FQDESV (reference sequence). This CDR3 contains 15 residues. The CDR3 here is CASSLRGDLTDTQYF. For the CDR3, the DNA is TGTGCCAGCAGCTTGAGGGGGGATCTGACAGATACGCAGTATTTT. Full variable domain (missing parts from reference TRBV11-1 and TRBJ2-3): EAEVAQSPRYKITEKSQAVAFWCDPISGHATLYWYRQILGQGPELLVQFQDESVVDDSQLPKDRFSAERLKGVDSTLKIQPAELGDSAMYLCASSLRGDLTDTQYFGPGTRLTVL.

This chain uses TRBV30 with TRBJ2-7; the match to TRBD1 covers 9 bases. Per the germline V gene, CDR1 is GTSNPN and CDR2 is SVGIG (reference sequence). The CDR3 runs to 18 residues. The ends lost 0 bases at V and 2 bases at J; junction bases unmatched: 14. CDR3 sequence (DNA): TGTGCCTGGAGTGTCTCCCCGATCGGGACAGGGATCACCTACGAGCAGTACTTC. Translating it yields CAWSVSPIGTGITYEQYF.

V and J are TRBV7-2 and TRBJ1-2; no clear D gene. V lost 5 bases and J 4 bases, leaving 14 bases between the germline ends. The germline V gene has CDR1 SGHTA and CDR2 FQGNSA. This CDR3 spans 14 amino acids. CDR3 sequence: CASSGRRGSYGYTF. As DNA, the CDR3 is TGTGCCAGCAGCGGTAGGAGAGGGAGCTATGGCTACACCTTC.

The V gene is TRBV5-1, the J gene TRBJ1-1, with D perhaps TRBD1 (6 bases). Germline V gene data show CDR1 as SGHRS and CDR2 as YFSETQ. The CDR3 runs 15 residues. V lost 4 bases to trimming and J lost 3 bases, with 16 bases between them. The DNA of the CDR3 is TGCGCCAGCAGCCCCGGGGTAGGGGGAGACACTGAAGCTTTCTTT. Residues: CASSPGVGGDTEAFF.

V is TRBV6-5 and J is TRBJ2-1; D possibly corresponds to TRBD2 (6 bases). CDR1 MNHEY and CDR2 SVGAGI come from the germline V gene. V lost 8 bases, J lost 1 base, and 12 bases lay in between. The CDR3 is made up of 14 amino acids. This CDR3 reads CASGDGGSYNEQFF. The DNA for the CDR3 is TGTGCCAGCGGGGATGGGGGGTCCTACAATGAGCAGTTCTTC.

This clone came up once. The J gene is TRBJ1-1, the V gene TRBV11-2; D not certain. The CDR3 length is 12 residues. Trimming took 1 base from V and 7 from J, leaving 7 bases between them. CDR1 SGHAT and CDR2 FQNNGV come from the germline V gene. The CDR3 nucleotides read TGTGCCAGCAGCTTAGTTGGTCTTGAAGCTTTCTTT. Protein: CASSLVGLEAFF.

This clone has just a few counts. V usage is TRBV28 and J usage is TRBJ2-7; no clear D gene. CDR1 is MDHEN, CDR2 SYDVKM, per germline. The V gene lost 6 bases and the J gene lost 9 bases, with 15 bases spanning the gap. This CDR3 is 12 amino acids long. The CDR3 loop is CASSTVGYGQYF. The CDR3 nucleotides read TGTGCCAGCAGCACGGTGGGGTATGGGCAGTACTTC.